These 29 T cell receptor beta chains came from one sample sequenced in a study of Ad26.COV2.S vaccination and SARS-CoV-2 variants. Measured with immunoSEQ multiplex PCR; TCRdb has only the in-frame clones, and not every one. The sample lists about 350,000 clones; about 91% were seen once. Sample: peripheral blood, taken after recovery from COVID-19. The receptors were gathered from a human donor who had recovered from COVID-19.

The chain links TRBV3-1 (or the pseudogene TRBV3-2) to TRBJ2-1; no definite D call. The V end was cut by 4 bases, the J end by 10 bases, with 23 bases between. The CDR3 covers 16 residues. From germline, CDR1 is LGHDT and CDR2 YNNKEL (reference sequence). The CDR3 loop is CASSRIMDAMSREQFF. For the CDR3, the DNA is TGTGCCAGCAGCCGAATAATGGACGCAATGAGCAGGGAGCAGTTCTTC.

This rearrangement joins TRBV5-4 to TRBJ2-3, with unresolved D. The V and J ends lost 0 bases and 6 bases respectively, with 8 bases between them. The CDR3 sequence is 13 residues long. The germline V gene has CDR1 SGHNT and CDR2 YYREEE (reference sequence). CDR3 region: CASSLVGSDTQYF. The CDR3 nucleotides are TGTGCCAGCAGCTTGGTCGGGTCGGATACGCAGTATTTT.

Only a few counts were recorded for this clone. The V gene is TRBV28, the J gene TRBJ1-5, with no clear D. The CDR3 extends over 12 amino acids. Trimming stripped 4 bases from V and 3 bases from J, with 4 bases between. Germline V lookup: CDR1 MDHEN, CDR2 SYDVKM. This CDR3 reads CASSWVNQPQHF. DNA for the CDR3: TGTGCCAGCAGTTGGGTCAATCAGCCCCAGCATTTT.

The V call is TRBV2, the J call TRBJ1-5; 10 bases match TRBD1. The CDR3 totals 14 residues. V lost 8 bases and J lost 6; bases outside the gene matches: 7. Germline V gives CDR1 SNHLY, CDR2 FYNNEI. CDR3 DNA sequence: TGTGCCAGCGGAAGGGACAGGGGTGTTCAGCCCCAGCATTTT. It is translated as CASGRDRGVQPQHF.

This chain links TRBV3-1 (or the pseudogene TRBV3-2) with TRBJ1-2; D is undetermined. V was trimmed by 0 bases and J by 3 bases, leaving 11 bases between them. Germline V gene lookup returns CDR1 LGHDT and CDR2 YNNKEL (reference sequence). The CDR3 runs to 15 residues. CDR3 protein: CASSQDLGSDYGYTF. CDR3 bases: TGTGCCAGCAGCCAAGATTTGGGGAGTGACTATGGCTACACCTTC.

This clone has just one count. The chain links TRBV5-4 to TRBJ1-6; no firm D call. CDR3 length: 16 amino acids. Germline CDR1 is SGHNT and CDR2 is YYREEE (reference sequence). The V gene lost 1 base and the J gene lost 9 bases, with 17 bases spanning the gap. CDR3 in amino acids: CASSLKRMGGSSPLHF. In DNA, the CDR3 is TGTGCCAGCAGCTTGAAGAGGATGGGAGGTAGTTCACCCCTCCACTTT. Drawing the rest from reference TRBV5-4 and TRBJ1-6, the complete variable domain is ETGVTQSPTHLIKTRGQQVTLRCSSQSGHNTVSWYQQALGQGPQFIFQYYREEENGRGNFPPRFSGLQFPNYSSELNVNALELDDSALYLCASSLKRMGGSSPLHFGNGTRLTVT.

The gene calls are TRBV7-2 and TRBJ2-7; D gene ambiguous. CDR1 and CDR2 from the germline V gene are SGHTA and FQGNSA. This CDR3 region has 14 residues. V was clipped by 1 base and J by 2 bases, with 9 bases between them. The chain's CDR3 is CASSLVADAYEQYF. The CDR3 DNA reads TGTGCCAGCAGCTTAGTCGCAGACGCCTACGAGCAGTACTTC.

In this sample, this clone turned up a few times. The rearrangement uses TRBV19 and TRBJ1-2; D ambiguous. CDR3 length equals 13 residues. Trimming shortened V by 5 bases and J by 3 bases, and 10 bases separated the two germline ends. CDR1 is LNHDA and CDR2 is SQIVND in the germline V gene (reference sequence). In DNA, the CDR3 is TGTGCCAGTAGTTTGGGTGAAGACTATGGCTACACCTTC. Amino acids: CASSLGEDYGYTF.

The chain joins TRBV5-4 to TRBJ2-5, with TRBD2 identical over 11 bases. The CDR3 totals 15 residues. Germline V gives CDR1 SGHNT, CDR2 YYREEE (reference sequence). The J segment lost 7 bases and the V segment lost 4 bases, leaving 9 bases of the junction unmatched. The CDR3: CASSPTSGVGLTQYF. The DNA for the CDR3 is TGTGCCAGCAGCCCGACTAGCGGGGTCGGGTTGACCCAGTACTTC.

The chain combines TRBV12-3 or TRBV12-4 with TRBJ1-1, with unresolved D. Trimming left V 2 bases short and J 0 bases short, with 4 bases between. The CDR3 is made up of 13 amino acids. CDR3 region: CASSLSLNTEAFF. The CDR3 DNA sequence: TGTGCCAGCAGTTTATCCCTGAACACTGAAGCTTTCTTT.

The chain has TRBV7-9 and TRBJ1-1, with TRBD1 identical over 7 bases. This CDR3 has 16 amino acids. Losses at the gene ends were 5 bases for V and 11 bases for J; bases not matched to a gene: 20. Germline V CDR1 and CDR2: SEHNR, FQNEAQ (reference sequence). For the CDR3, the DNA is TGTGCCAGCAGCCCGGCGACAGGGCTCCTTGCTGGGAGGGCTTTCTTT. It is translated as CASSPATGLLAGRAFF. The complete variable domain, with remaining parts taken from reference TRBV7-9 and TRBJ1-1, reads DTGVSQNPRHKITKRGQNVTFRCDPISEHNRLYWYRQTLGQGPEFLTYFQNEAQLEKSRLLSDRFSAERPKGSFSTLEIQRTEQGDSAMYLCASSPATGLLAGRAFFGQGTRLTVV.

The V gene is TRBV29-1, the J gene TRBJ1-2; TRBD1 is a possible D gene (6 bases). Germline V lookup: CDR1 SQVTM, CDR2 ANQGSEA. The germline V and J ends were trimmed by 4 bases and 0 bases, with 9 bases remaining between them. This CDR3 region has 13 residues. CDR3 sequence reads: CSVADSPNYGYTF. The CDR3 coding sequence is TGCAGCGTTGCGGACAGCCCTAACTATGGCTACACCTTC.

The chain employs TRBV5-1 and TRBJ1-2; 7 nucleotides agree with TRBD1. The CDR3 has 14 residues. Germline values: CDR1 SGHRS, CDR2 YFSETQ. V trimming: 4 bases; J trimming: 2 bases; junction bases outside the gene matches: 5. The CDR3 region is CASSGGQANYGYTF. CDR3 DNA sequence: TGCGCCAGCAGCGGTGGACAGGCGAACTATGGCTACACCTTC. The full variable domain, with the rest looked up from reference TRBV5-1 and TRBJ1-2, is KAGVTQTPRYLIKTRGQQVTLSCSPISGHRSVSWYQQTPGQGLQFLFEYFSETQRNKGNFPGRFSGRQFSNSRSEMNVSTLELGDSALYLCASSGGQANYGYTFGSGTRLTVV.

The chain joins TRBV24-1 to TRBJ2-6; TRBD1 matches at 7 bases. V dropped 4 bases and J dropped 2; count of bases not matched to a gene: 10. This CDR3 is 18 amino acids long. The germline V gene encodes CDR1 KGHDR and CDR2 SFDVKD. DNA for the CDR3: TGTGCCACCAGTGACCGGACAGGCCCGAGACCTGGGGCCAACGTCCTGACTTTC. Its protein is CATSDRTGPRPGANVLTF.

V and J are TRBV5-1 and TRBJ2-3; a weak D match, TRBD1 (6 bases). The V gene's germline CDR1 is SGHRS and CDR2 YFSETQ. The CDR3 has 15 residues. V lost 1 base to trimming and J lost 1 base, with 10 bases between them. For the CDR3, the DNA is TGCGCCAGCAGCTTGTCAGGGGTTCGCACAGATACGCAGTATTTT. Residues: CASSLSGVRTDTQYF.

The V call is TRBV12-3 or TRBV12-4, the J call TRBJ2-7; 8 nucleotides line up with TRBD2. There are 13 residues in the CDR3. V was clipped by 4 bases and J by 2 bases; unmatched bases: 1. CDR3 in amino acids: CASSSGGTYEQYF. CDR3 DNA sequence: TGTGCCAGCAGTTCGGGGGGGACCTACGAGCAGTACTTC.

V usage is TRBV6-2 or TRBV6-3 and J usage is TRBJ1-2, with D perhaps TRBD1 (6 bases). The length of the CDR3 is 13 residues. Trimming removed 2 bases from V and 6 bases from J, with 10 bases in between. Germline V gene data show CDR1 as MNHEY and CDR2 as SVGEGT. The CDR3 region is CASSYKYRDGYTF. The CDR3 bases are TGTGCCAGCAGTTACAAATACAGGGATGGCTACACCTTC.

This chain links TRBV2 with TRBJ2-7; 9 bases are a match to TRBD2. The germline gives CDR1 SNHLY, CDR2 FYNNEI. J was trimmed by 4 bases and V by 6 bases; bases with no gene match: 7. This CDR3 is built from 14 residues. CDR3 bases: TGTGCCAGCAGAGGGGAGCGGGGGGATTACGAGCAGTACTTC. As protein: CASRGERGDYEQYF.

This clone was counted between two and nine times. V is TRBV5-1 and J is TRBJ2-7; the D is unclear. This CDR3 spans 14 amino acids. Germline CDR1 reads SGHRS; CDR2 reads YFSETQ. Trimming took 0 bases from V and 2 from J, leaving 9 bases between them. CDR3 sequence: CASSLDLQTYEQYF. The CDR3 bases are TGCGCCAGCAGCTTGGACCTGCAAACCTACGAGCAGTACTTC.

The CDR3 nucleotides read TGCGCCAGCAGCTTGGGTGGGGGATTCACTGAAGCTTTCTTT. Translated, it gives CASSLGGGFTEAFF. The chain carries TRBV5-1 and TRBJ1-1; D may be TRBD1 (5 bases). This CDR3 spans 14 amino acids. From germline, CDR1 is SGHRS and CDR2 YFSETQ. The germline V and J ends were trimmed by 0 bases and 4 bases, with 10 bases remaining between them.

The chain joins TRBV19 to TRBJ1-2; the D is unclear. V lost 1 base to trimming and J lost 4 bases, with 7 bases between them. Germline V CDR1 and CDR2: LNHDA, SQIVND (reference sequence). The CDR3 has 13 residues. The CDR3 region has the DNA TGTGCCAGTAGTATAGGAGAGAGCTATGGCTACACCTTC. This codes for CASSIGESYGYTF.

This clone showed up just once. The V call is TRBV4-1, the J call TRBJ1-1; TRBD1 might be the D (6 bases). In germline, CDR1 is MGHRA, CDR2 YSYEKL. V lost 4 bases and J lost 1, with 10 bases in between. This CDR3 contains 14 residues. The CDR3, as DNA: TGCGCCAGCAGCCCAGGACAGACGAACACTGAAGCTTTCTTT. It codes for CASSPGQTNTEAFF.

Here the CDR3 DNA reads TGTGCCATCAGCTCATCTGGCTTTACCTACGAGCAGTACTTC. This gives the protein CAISSSGFTYEQYF. The rearrangement links TRBV10-3 to TRBJ2-7, with D hard to call. V shed 6 bases and J shed 2 bases, with 14 bases lying between them. The CDR3 consists of 14 residues. The germline V gene encodes CDR1 ENHRY and CDR2 SYGVKD.

This rearrangement joins TRBV2 to TRBJ1-6; unclear D gene. Germline loops: CDR1 SNHLY, CDR2 FYNNEI. The CDR3 totals 11 residues. V was shortened by 5 bases and J by 9 bases, with 5 bases between the two germline ends. DNA of the CDR3: TGTGCCAGCAGTACAACTTCACCCCTCCACTTT. Its translation: CASSTTSPLHF.

The chain has TRBV9 and TRBJ1-4; 9 bases fit TRBD1. The CDR3 length is 14 residues. V was pared by 7 bases and J by 8 bases, with 9 bases of the junction left unmatched. Germline-derived CDR1 and CDR2 are SGDLS and YYNGEE. The DNA of the CDR3 is TGTGCCAGCGGCAAAACAGGGGGCGCGGAAAAACTGTTTTTT. Translated, it gives CASGKTGGAEKLFF.

The chain uses TRBV10-2 and TRBJ2-7, with 11 bases lining up with TRBD1. Germline CDR1 reads WSHSY; CDR2 reads SAAADI. V shed 3 bases, J shed 9 bases, and the junction held 10 bases outside the gene matches. The CDR3 is 15 amino acids. The CDR3 region is CASSDPDRGRRGQYF. The CDR3 DNA reads as TGCGCCAGCAGTGATCCGGACAGGGGGCGCAGGGGGCAGTACTTC.

The V call is TRBV10-3, the J call TRBJ1-1; 9 bases are shared with TRBD1. Trimming at V came to 6 bases and at J to 3 bases, leaving 2 bases not matched to a gene. The CDR3 has 13 amino acids. From germline, CDR1 is ENHRY and CDR2 SYGVKD. The CDR3 reads CAIRGTGHTEAFF. DNA for the CDR3: TGTGCCATCAGGGGGACAGGGCACACTGAAGCTTTCTTT.

There are a few counts of this clone. The V call is TRBV4-3, the J call TRBJ1-2, with D unresolved. Trimming shortened V by 1 base and J by 5 bases, and 14 bases separated the two germline ends. Germline CDR1 LGHNA, CDR2 YSLEER. The CDR3 has 15 residues. The CDR3 loop reads CASSQVHGRGYGYTF. DNA for the CDR3: TGCGCCAGCAGCCAAGTTCACGGACGGGGATATGGCTACACCTTC.

The chain uses TRBV25-1 and TRBJ1-6; TRBD1 might be the D (5 bases). Germline CDR1 MGHDK, CDR2 SYGVNS. The CDR3 runs 16 residues. Trimming cost V 3 bases and J 4 bases, with 13 bases left between them. The CDR3 spells CASSERISGYNSPLHF. CDR3 in DNA: TGTGCCAGCAGTGAGAGAATATCAGGGTATAATTCACCCCTCCACTTT.